The 12 T cell receptor beta chains below come from one sample, sequenced in a study of CD8 T cells in Susac syndrome. cDNA came from roughly 0.5 to 1 ug RNA primed by random hexamers. TCRdb re-called the immunoSEQ multiplex PCR reads with MiXCR, one entry per CDR3 protein. The sample shows around 270,000 distinct CDR3 sequences, 70% to 90% of them seen only once. The material sequenced was CD8+ T cells from PBMCs. Receptors originate from a human donor with multiple sclerosis.

V and J are TRBV27 and TRBJ2-7; 12 bases line up with TRBD2. V trimming: 6 bases; J trimming: 2 bases; junction bases outside the gene matches: 5. This CDR3 region has 15 residues. Germline CDR1 and CDR2: MNHEY and SMNVEV (reference sequence). The CDR3 DNA reads TGTGCCAGCAGAGCGGGACTAGCGGGTCCCTACGAGCAGTACTTC. Protein product: CASRAGLAGPYEQYF.

The chain is built from TRBV5-4 and TRBJ1-1, with D possibly TRBD1 on 6 matching bases. V lost 4 bases and J lost 2, with 12 bases in between. Germline V gives CDR1 SGHNT, CDR2 YYREEE (reference sequence). The CDR3 is 14 residues long. This CDR3 reads CASSRVGANTEAFF. The CDR3 DNA sequence: TGTGCCAGCAGCCGCGTGGGGGCCAACACTGAAGCTTTCTTT.

The chain is built from TRBV11-2 and TRBJ2-7, with D tentatively TRBD2 (5 bases). V lost 1 base to trimming and J lost 2 bases, with 15 bases between them. The CDR3 spans 16 residues. Germline V CDR1 and CDR2: SGHAT, FQNNGV. This CDR3 reads CASSLGQWESTYEQYF. The CDR3 coding sequence is TGTGCCAGCAGCTTAGGGCAGTGGGAGTCTACCTACGAGCAGTACTTC.

The genes are TRBV4-3 and TRBJ2-7, with D tentatively TRBD1 or TRBD2 (5 bases each). V was shortened by 0 bases and J by 3 bases, with 15 bases between the two germline ends. In germline, CDR1 is LGHNA, CDR2 YSLEER. CDR3 length: 16 residues. The CDR3 region has the DNA TGCGCCAGCAGCCAAGAGCTTCCGGGGCAGAGCTACGAGCAGTACTTC. Residues: CASSQELPGQSYEQYF.

The CDR3 bases are TGTGCCAGCAGCCAAACTAGCCTCTACAATGAGCAGTTCTTC. Protein product: CASSQTSLYNEQFF. The chain couples TRBV3-1 to TRBJ2-1; D may be TRBD2 (6 bases). Trimming cost V 2 bases and J 3 bases, with 8 bases left between them. CDR1 and CDR2 from the germline V gene are LGHDT and YNNKEL (reference sequence). The CDR3 totals 14 residues.

Comments on this clonotype: A much larger clone is a single base away; this may be a read error. V usage is TRBV5-1 and J usage is TRBJ2-1; D unresolved. Per the germline V gene, CDR1 is SGHRS and CDR2 is YFSETQ. This CDR3 is 12 amino acids long. Deletions cut 6 bases from V and 5 bases from J, with 9 bases between. The CDR3 DNA reads as TGCGCCAGCAACGAGCATGACAATGAGCAGTTCTTC. This translates into CASNEHDNEQFF. The full variable domain, with the rest looked up from reference TRBV5-1 and TRBJ2-1, is KAGVTQTPRYLIKTRGQQVTLSCSPISGHRSVSWYQQTPGQGLQFLFEYFSETQRNKGNFPGRFSGRQFSNSRSEMNVSTLELGDSALYLCASNEHDNEQFFGPGTRLTVL.

V gene TRBV27 combines with J gene TRBJ1-2; D is perhaps TRBD1 (5 bases). Looked up from germline, CDR1 is MNHEY and CDR2 is SMNVEV (reference sequence). The V end was cut by 4 bases, the J end by 4 bases, with 25 bases between. CDR3 length: 18 residues. For the CDR3, the DNA is TGTGCCAGCAGTTCATTATACCCATCAGGTGCTGGGGGCTATGGCTACACCTTC. It translates to CASSSLYPSGAGGYGYTF.

The chain uses TRBV6-5 and TRBJ2-1; 12 nucleotides line up with TRBD2. From germline, CDR1 is MNHEY and CDR2 SVGAGI. V shed 6 bases and J 4 bases; nucleotides not matched to a gene: 4. This CDR3 has 15 amino acids. CDR3 bases: TGTGCCAGCAGCTGGACTAGCGGGGCTTACAATGAGCAGTTCTTC. Protein: CASSWTSGAYNEQFF.

This clonotype has only a few counts. The rearrangement links TRBV6-2 or TRBV6-3 to TRBJ1-5, with no clear D. There are 14 residues in the CDR3. CDR1 is MNHEY, CDR2 SVGEGT, per germline. The V gene lost 0 bases and the J gene lost 7 bases, with 10 bases spanning the gap. The CDR3 region has the DNA TGTGCCAGCAGTTACTCGCGAGGAACACAGCCCCAGCATTTT. Its translation: CASSYSRGTQPQHF.

The chain links TRBV11-2 to TRBJ1-5; D remains ambiguous. Deletions cut 5 bases from V and 3 bases from J, with 14 bases between. The CDR3 is 15 residues long. Germline CDR1 is SGHAT and CDR2 is FQNNGV. The CDR3 reads CASSLTDGNNQPQHF. The CDR3 DNA reads TGTGCCAGCAGCCTGACGGACGGAAACAATCAGCCCCAGCATTTT.

The chain uses TRBV5-1 and TRBJ1-1; TRBD1 matches at 7 bases. There are 12 residues in the CDR3. The germline gives CDR1 SGHRS, CDR2 YFSETQ. The trim removed 4 bases at V and 5 bases at J, leaving 2 bases unmatched. This CDR3 is CASSVQGTEAFF. Written as DNA, the CDR3 is TGCGCCAGCAGCGTACAGGGGACTGAAGCTTTCTTT.

The rearrangement joins TRBV24-1 to TRBJ2-3; D remains ambiguous. Germline CDR1 and CDR2: KGHDR and SFDVKD. V lost 1 base and J 2 bases, leaving 9 bases between the germline ends. CDR3 length: 15 residues. The CDR3 coding sequence is TGTGCCACCAGTGATTTTCCTTCCAACACAGATACGCAGTATTTT. Translating gives CATSDFPSNTDTQYF.